This T cell receptor beta chain was captured in a study of response to subunit inactivated influenza vaccine. Study-wide results and caveats: That few new T cells are recruited by each seasonal influenza vaccination was the authors' suggestion.

TCRdb reprocessed the RT-PCR reads with MiXCR, giving one entry per CDR3 protein. Of some 500,000 distinct CDR3 sequences listed, 13% are singletons. About this clonotype: What it recognizes is unknown.

The starting material was PBMCs from blood, obtained roughly 46 days after vaccination. The sequence was collected from a man aged 45 to 65 who received an inactivated influenza vaccine.

The CDR3 region has the DNA TGCGCCAGCAGCCAAGATGGGTTAGCGGACAATGAGCAGTTCTTC. Its protein product is CASSQDGLADNEQFF. The chain links TRBV4-3 to TRBJ2-1, with D possibly being TRBD2 (6 bases). The CDR3 sequence is 15 residues long. Germline CDR1 and CDR2: LGHNA and YSLEER. V shed 0 bases and J shed 5 bases, with 11 bases lying between them.